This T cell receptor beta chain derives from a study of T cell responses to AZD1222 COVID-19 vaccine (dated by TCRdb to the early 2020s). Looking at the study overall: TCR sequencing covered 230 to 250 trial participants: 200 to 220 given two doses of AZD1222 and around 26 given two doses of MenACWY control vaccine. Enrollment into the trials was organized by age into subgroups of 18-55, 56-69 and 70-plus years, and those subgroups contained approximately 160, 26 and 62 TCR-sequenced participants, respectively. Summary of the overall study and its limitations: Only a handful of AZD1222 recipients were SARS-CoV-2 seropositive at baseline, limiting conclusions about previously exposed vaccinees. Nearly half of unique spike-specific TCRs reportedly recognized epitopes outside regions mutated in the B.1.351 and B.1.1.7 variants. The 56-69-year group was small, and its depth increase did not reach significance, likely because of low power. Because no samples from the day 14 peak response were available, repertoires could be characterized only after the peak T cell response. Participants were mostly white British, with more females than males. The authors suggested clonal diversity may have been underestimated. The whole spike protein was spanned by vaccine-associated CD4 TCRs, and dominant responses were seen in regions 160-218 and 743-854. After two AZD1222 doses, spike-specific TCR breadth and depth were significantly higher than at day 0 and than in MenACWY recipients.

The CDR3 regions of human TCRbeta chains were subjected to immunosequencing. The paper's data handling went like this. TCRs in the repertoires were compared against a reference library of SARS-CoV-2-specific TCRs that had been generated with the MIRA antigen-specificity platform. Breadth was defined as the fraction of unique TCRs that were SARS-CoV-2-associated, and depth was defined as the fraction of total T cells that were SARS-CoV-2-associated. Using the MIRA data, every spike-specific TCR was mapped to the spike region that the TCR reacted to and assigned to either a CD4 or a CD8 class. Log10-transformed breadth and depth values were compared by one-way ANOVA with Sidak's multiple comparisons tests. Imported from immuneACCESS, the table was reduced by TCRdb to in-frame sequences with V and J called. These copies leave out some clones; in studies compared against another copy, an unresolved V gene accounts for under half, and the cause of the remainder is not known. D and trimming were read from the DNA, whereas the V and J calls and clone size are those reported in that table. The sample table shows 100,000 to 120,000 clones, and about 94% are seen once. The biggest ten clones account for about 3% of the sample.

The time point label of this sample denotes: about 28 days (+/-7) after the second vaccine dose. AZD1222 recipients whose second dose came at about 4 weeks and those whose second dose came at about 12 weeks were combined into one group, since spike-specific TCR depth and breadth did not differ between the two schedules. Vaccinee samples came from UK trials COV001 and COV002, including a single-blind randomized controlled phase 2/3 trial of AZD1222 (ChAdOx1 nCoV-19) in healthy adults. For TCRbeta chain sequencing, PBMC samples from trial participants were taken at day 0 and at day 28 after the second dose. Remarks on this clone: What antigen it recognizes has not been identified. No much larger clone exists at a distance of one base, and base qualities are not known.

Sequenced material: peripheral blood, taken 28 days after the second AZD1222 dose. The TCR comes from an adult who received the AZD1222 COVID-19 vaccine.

The nucleotide sequence is TGTGCCAGCAGCTTTGGGGGAAAGAACACTGAAGCTTTCTTT. This is translated as CASSFGGKNTEAFF. The chain joins TRBV7-9 to TRBJ1-1, with TRBD1 tentatively as D gene (5 bases match). Deletion took 3 bases off V and 1 base off J, with a span of 9 bases between the germline ends. Reading the germline V gene (reference sequence) gives CDR1 SEHNR and CDR2 FQNEAQ. The CDR3 contains 14 residues, cysteine and phenylalanine counted. The DNA shown is the 42-base CDR3, in frame from base 1.